The 30 T cell receptor beta chains presented below share a single source sample, sequenced in a study of blood T cell repertoires in COVID-19. Clones were sequenced by immunoSEQ multiplex PCR, and TCRdb holds only the in-frame ones, with some missing. The sample carries more than 200,000 clones, roughly 91% recorded once. The sequenced sample was PBMCs or T cells enriched from blood (not recorded which). The source of these receptors is a woman in her twenties or thirties who had recovered from COVID-19.

The J gene is TRBJ2-4, the V gene TRBV4-3; D remains ambiguous. In germline, CDR1 is LGHNA, CDR2 YSLEER. The CDR3 contains 17 residues. Deletions cut 3 bases from V and 5 bases from J, with 20 bases between. The CDR3 nucleotides read TGCGCCAGCAGCCACTCCGTTAGCCGCAGTTACGAAAACATTCAGTACTTC. It codes for CASSHSVSRSYENIQYF.

The chain has TRBV3-1 (or the pseudogene TRBV3-2) and TRBJ2-2; no firm D call. The CDR3 is made up of 14 amino acids. V was trimmed by 4 bases and J by 1 base, leaving 7 bases between them. From germline, CDR1 is LGHDT and CDR2 YNNKEL (reference sequence). The CDR3 here is CASSLTWNTGELFF. The CDR3, as DNA: TGTGCCAGCAGCCTGACTTGGAACACCGGGGAGCTGTTTTTT.

CDR3 sequence reads: CASSLSAGVWNTEAFF. In DNA, the CDR3 is TGTGCCAGCAGTTTATCGGCAGGGGTATGGAACACTGAAGCTTTCTTT. The chain joins TRBV28 to TRBJ1-1; D is perhaps TRBD1 (6 bases). The CDR3 loop spans 16 amino acids. The germline CDR1 and CDR2 sequences are MDHEN and SYDVKM. V lost 1 base and J 1 base, leaving 13 bases between the germline ends.

The chain employs TRBV29-1 and TRBJ1-1, with TRBD1 matching 8 bases. The CDR3 consists of 13 residues. The V gene's germline CDR1 is SQVTM and CDR2 ANQGSEA. Germline trimming cut 5 bases from V and 4 bases from J; bases unmatched to any gene: 6. The CDR3 nucleotides are TGCAGCGTTCGGACAGGGCGGAGCACTGAAGCTTTCTTT. Translated: CSVRTGRSTEAFF.

The CDR3 loop reads CASSLYEVELETQYF. CDR3 nucleotides: TGTGCCAGCAGTTTATACGAGGTGGAGCTGGAGACCCAGTACTTC. This rearrangement joins TRBV28 to TRBJ2-5; no reliable D call. V was pared by 1 base and J by 5 bases, with 14 bases between. Per germline, CDR1 MDHEN and CDR2 SYDVKM. The CDR3 loop spans 15 amino acids.

CDR3 sequence: CASSLAGNSPLHF. CDR3 coding DNA: TGTGCCAGCAGTTTGGCAGGCAATTCACCCCTCCACTTT. This chain joins TRBV28 and TRBJ1-6; D gene unclear. Trimming cost V 3 bases and J 7 bases, with 7 bases left between them. Germline V gene lookup returns CDR1 MDHEN and CDR2 SYDVKM. CDR3 size: 13 residues.

A single count supports this clone. The V call is TRBV30, the J call TRBJ2-2; 7 bases align to TRBD1. This CDR3 comprises 14 residues. Trimming removed 3 bases from V and 3 bases from J; junction bases left unmatched: 4. Germline values: CDR1 GTSNPN, CDR2 SVGIG (reference sequence). Here the CDR3 DNA reads TGTGCCTGGAGCCCCGGGACAGACACCGGGGAGCTGTTTTTT. It encodes CAWSPGTDTGELFF.

This chain connects TRBV24-1 to TRBJ2-5, with D possibly being TRBD1 (5 bases). This CDR3 has 13 amino acids. Germline V lookup: CDR1 KGHDR, CDR2 SFDVKD. V was cut by 3 bases and J by 5 bases, with 9 bases left in between. The CDR3 DNA is TGTGCCACCAGTGATCCGGCAGGGGAGACCCAGTACTTC. It specifies CATSDPAGETQYF.

To note about this clone: Other DNA sequences in the sample encode the same CDR3. The rearrangement joins TRBV24-1 to TRBJ1-1, with 8 positions matching TRBD1. Trimming removed 7 bases from V and 2 bases from J; junction bases left unmatched: 2. CDR1 is KGHDR, CDR2 SFDVKD, per germline. The CDR3 totals 13 residues. The CDR3 loop reads CATRGQGNTEAFF. CDR3 DNA: TGTGCCACCAGAGGACAGGGAAACACTGAAGCTTTCTTT.

The J gene is TRBJ1-2, the V gene TRBV30; 7 nucleotides match TRBD1. The CDR3 totals 14 residues. The junction had 11 bases not matched to a gene; V was cut back by 5 bases and J by 5 bases. Germline values: CDR1 GTSNPN, CDR2 SVGIG (reference sequence). The CDR3 DNA sequence: TGTGCCTGGGACGCAGGGGGTTCCCGATATGGCTACACCTTC. Translation: CAWDAGGSRYGYTF.

The V and J genes are TRBV19 and TRBJ2-1, with TRBD2 matching 7 bases. The CDR3 extends over 12 amino acids. Losses at the gene ends were 10 bases for V and 4 bases for J; bases not matched to a gene: 4. The germline V gene has CDR1 LNHDA and CDR2 SQIVND (reference sequence). CDR3 nucleotides: TGTGCCACCTCTAGCGGATACAATGAGCAGTTCTTC. This translates into CATSSGYNEQFF.

This clone was seen a handful of times. This sequence joins TRBV9 and TRBJ1-1; the match to TRBD1 covers 7 bases. The CDR3 extends over 15 amino acids. Looked up from germline, CDR1 is SGDLS and CDR2 is YYNGEE. The V gene end was trimmed by 0 bases and the J gene end by 2 bases; junction bases not matched to a gene: 4. The CDR3 sequence: CASSVEGTANTEAFF. The CDR3 DNA follows: TGTGCCAGCAGCGTAGAAGGGACAGCAAACACTGAAGCTTTCTTT.

This chain links TRBV4-2 with TRBJ1-5; possible D gene TRBD1, 5 bases. CDR1 and CDR2 (germline): LGHNA, YNFKEQ. This CDR3 has 15 amino acids. V lost 0 bases, J lost 1 base, and 7 bases lay in between. The CDR3 DNA is TGTGCCAGCAGCCAAGACCAGGGAAGCAATCAGCCCCAGCATTTT. Its translation is CASSQDQGSNQPQHF.

CDR3: CASSLATYSNQPQHF. As DNA, the CDR3 is TGTGCCAGCAGCTTAGCGACTTATAGCAATCAGCCCCAGCATTTT. The chain links TRBV7-2 to TRBJ1-5; D is uncertain. V lost 0 bases and J lost 0, with 6 bases in between. Germline V lookup: CDR1 SGHTA, CDR2 FQGNSA. The CDR3 extends over 15 amino acids.

The chain uses TRBV28 and TRBJ1-4, with TRBD1 as a possible D gene (5 bases). The CDR3 is 15 amino acids. Germline CDR1 and CDR2: MDHEN and SYDVKM. Trimming removed 7 bases at V and 2 bases at J, with 14 bases between. The CDR3 loop is CASTLDRGTNEKLFF. The CDR3 region has the DNA TGTGCCAGCACCCTCGATAGGGGCACTAATGAAAAACTGTTTTTT.

V and J are TRBV28 and TRBJ2-7; 8 bases are shared with TRBD2. The CDR3 contains 17 residues. The V gene end was trimmed by 8 bases and the J gene end by 3 bases; junction bases not matched to a gene: 18. CDR1 is MDHEN and CDR2 is SYDVKM in the germline V gene. In DNA form, the CDR3 reads TGTGCCAGCCCTCCCCCTCGGTGGAGCGGGAGTTTCTACGAGCAGTACTTC. Translation gives CASPPPRWSGSFYEQYF.

The rearrangement links TRBV28 to TRBJ2-7; D gene uncertain. V lost 4 bases and J 0 bases, leaving 13 bases between the germline ends. Germline values: CDR1 MDHEN, CDR2 SYDVKM. CDR3 length: 15 amino acids. The CDR3 here is CASSYSWRSSYEQYF. In nucleotides, the CDR3 is TGTGCCAGCAGTTATAGCTGGCGGAGCTCCTACGAGCAGTACTTC. The full variable domain, with the rest looked up from reference TRBV28 and TRBJ2-7, is DVKVTQSSRYLVKRTGEKVFLECVQDMDHENMFWYRQDPGLGLRLIYFSYDVKMKEKGDIPEGYSVSREKKERFSLILESASTNQTSMYLCASSYSWRSSYEQYFGPGTRLTVT.

Here the CDR3 reads CASSLEISNTEAFF. In nucleotides, the CDR3 is TGTGCCAGCAGCTTGGAAATCTCGAACACTGAAGCTTTCTTT. The V call is TRBV5-8, the J call TRBJ1-1; D not resolved. The CDR3 is 14 residues long. The ends were cut back, 0 bases at V and 1 base at J, with 7 bases in the middle. CDR1 is SGHTS, CDR2 YDEGEE, per germline.

The V call is TRBV5-1, the J call TRBJ1-1; no reliable D call. CDR1 and CDR2 (germline): SGHRS, YFSETQ. Trimming shortened V by 6 bases and J by 1 base, and 22 bases separated the two germline ends. The CDR3 totals 17 residues. As DNA, the CDR3 is TGCGCCAGCACACGCGGAGACGGAAGGAACGGGAACACTGAAGCTTTCTTT. Amino acids: CASTRGDGRNGNTEAFF.

This chain uses TRBV28 with TRBJ1-2; a weak D match, TRBD1 (5 bases). The length of the CDR3 is 16 residues. V was shortened by 5 bases and J by 4 bases, with 20 bases between the two germline ends. Germline values: CDR1 MDHEN, CDR2 SYDVKM. The CDR3: CASSLSRGEFGYGYTF. In DNA form, the CDR3 reads TGTGCCAGCAGTCTATCCCGGGGGGAGTTCGGCTATGGCTACACCTTC.

This clone is a singleton in its sample. The chain joins TRBV10-3 to TRBJ2-2; 9 bases agree with TRBD2. Germline V CDR1 and CDR2: ENHRY, SYGVKD. J gave up 1 base and V 4 bases, and 10 bases lay outside the gene matches. The CDR3 is made up of 18 amino acids. The CDR3 DNA reads as TGTGCCATCAGTGCTGCCCAGGGACTAGCTCAGAACACCGGGGAGCTGTTTTTT. This translates into CAISAAQGLAQNTGELFF.

The chain has TRBV4-1 and TRBJ2-1; 14 bases are shared with TRBD2. CDR1 is MGHRA, CDR2 YSYEKL, per germline. The CDR3 totals 20 residues. V lost 4 bases to trimming and J lost 0 bases; unmatched junction nucleotides: 11. CDR3 loop: CASSPAGLAGGWSSYNEQFF. CDR3 DNA: TGCGCCAGCAGCCCAGCCGGACTAGCGGGAGGATGGAGCTCCTACAATGAGCAGTTCTTC.

This chain connects TRBV5-4 to TRBJ1-1, with 7 nucleotides matching TRBD1. This CDR3 is built from 16 residues. CDR1 SGHNT and CDR2 YYREEE come from the germline V gene (reference sequence). J lost 0 bases, V lost 3 bases, and 8 bases had no gene match. The CDR3 DNA follows: TGTGCCAGCAGCTACCCCTCCGGGACAGTGAACACTGAAGCTTTCTTT. It codes for CASSYPSGTVNTEAFF.

This chain connects TRBV7-9 to TRBJ1-2; D unclear. The V end lost 5 bases, the J end lost 5 bases, and 12 bases lay between the germline ends. The CDR3 is 13 residues long. The germline V gene encodes CDR1 SEHNR and CDR2 FQNEAQ (reference sequence). CDR3 loop: CASSPPQNYGYTF. For the CDR3, the DNA is TGTGCCAGCAGCCCACCCCAGAATTATGGCTACACCTTC.

There are a few counts of this clone. Within the sample, other DNA sequences also encode this same CDR3. The chain's CDR3 is CAWSGQGSYEQYF. The DNA of the CDR3 is TGTGCCTGGAGCGGACAGGGGAGCTACGAGCAGTACTTC. The chain employs TRBV30 and TRBJ2-7, with 9 bases fitting TRBD1. From germline, CDR1 is GTSNPN and CDR2 SVGIG (reference sequence). J gave up 3 bases and V 3 bases, and 3 bases lay outside the gene matches. This CDR3 contains 13 residues.

The chain carries TRBV9 and TRBJ2-3, with D possibly being TRBD1 (6 bases). CDR1 is SGDLS and CDR2 is YYNGEE in the germline V gene. The V gene lost 2 bases and the J gene lost 2 bases, with 12 bases spanning the gap. This CDR3 comprises 15 residues. CDR3 sequence reads: CASSVRQANTDTQYF. The CDR3 DNA follows: TGTGCCAGCAGCGTTCGACAGGCCAACACAGATACGCAGTATTTT. The full variable domain, rest sourced from reference TRBV9 and TRBJ2-3, is DSGVTQTPKHLITATGQRVTLRCSPRSGDLSVYWYQQSLDQGLQFLIQYYNGEERAKGNILERFSAQQFPDLHSELNLSSLELGDSALYFCASSVRQANTDTQYFGPGTRLTVL.

The chain combines TRBV7-2 with TRBJ1-2; tentative D call: TRBD1 (6 bases). Trimming removed 1 base from V and 8 bases from J, with 17 bases in between. The CDR3 is 15 amino acids. Looked up from germline, CDR1 is SGHTA and CDR2 is FQGNSA. The CDR3 nucleotides read TGTGCCAGCAGCTTAGTATGGGGGCAGGGTGACGGCTACACCTTC. Protein sequence: CASSLVWGQGDGYTF.

J is TRBJ2-1 and V is TRBV9; perhaps TRBD1 as D (5 bases). The V and J ends lost 4 bases and 0 bases respectively, with 11 bases between them. This CDR3 contains 15 residues. Germline CDR1 SGDLS, CDR2 YYNGEE. The CDR3, as DNA: TGTGCCAGCAGCTCCAGGGATAGCTCCTACAATGAGCAGTTCTTC. It specifies CASSSRDSSYNEQFF.

The J gene is TRBJ1-5, the V gene TRBV28; tentative D call: TRBD1 (6 bases). V was shortened by 11 bases and J by 6 bases, with 17 bases between the two germline ends. The germline V gene has CDR1 MDHEN and CDR2 SYDVKM. The length of the CDR3 is 13 residues. In DNA form, the CDR3 reads TGTGCCGGGGGGGGCCAGGGGCCTCAGCCCCAGCATTTT. Protein sequence: CAGGGQGPQPQHF.

The chain couples TRBV6-5 to TRBJ2-7, with D possibly matching TRBD1 (6 bases). CDR1 is MNHEY, CDR2 SVGAGI, per germline. The CDR3 is made up of 13 amino acids. V lost 9 bases and J 3 bases, leaving 15 bases between the germline ends. CDR3 amino acids: CASRPGDNYEQYF. The CDR3 bases are TGTGCCAGTCGCCCCGGGGACAACTACGAGCAGTACTTC.